The 6 T cell receptor beta chains reported below all come from one sample, sequenced in a study of blood T cell repertoires in COVID-19. Profiled with immunoSEQ multiplex PCR; TCRdb holds only in-frame clones, not every one. The sample has about 110,000 clones, 75% to 90% seen once. Sequencing was carried out using peripheral blood. These TCRs come from an elderly woman with acute or convalescent COVID-19.

The chain uses TRBV5-1 and TRBJ2-2; 7 bases map to TRBD1. CDR3 size: 15 residues. The ends lost 6 bases at V and 0 bases at J; junction bases unmatched: 5. Germline CDR1 is SGHRS and CDR2 is YFSETQ. The CDR3 here is CASNVGGANTGELFF. DNA of the CDR3: TGCGCCAGCAACGTAGGGGGCGCGAACACCGGGGAGCTGTTTTTT.

The chain has TRBV24-1 and TRBJ2-5; 7 nucleotides line up with TRBD1. The CDR3 extends over 15 amino acids. Germline values: CDR1 KGHDR, CDR2 SFDVKD. J was trimmed by 2 bases and V by 4 bases; bases with no gene match: 6. This chain's CDR3 is CATSESGQRQETQYF. The CDR3 DNA follows: TGTGCCACCAGTGAGTCGGGACAGAGACAAGAGACCCAGTACTTC.

The rearrangement links TRBV2 to TRBJ2-3, with 7 bases aligning to TRBD1. Losses at the gene ends were 7 bases for V and 0 bases for J; bases not matched to a gene: 4. CDR1 is SNHLY, CDR2 FYNNEI, per germline. The CDR3 totals 14 residues. DNA for the CDR3: TGTGCCAGCAATGACAGGGTTAGCACAGATACGCAGTATTTT. Translating gives CASNDRVSTDTQYF.

The chain links TRBV28 to TRBJ1-2; D unresolved. Trimming took 1 base from V and 4 from J, leaving 19 bases between them. Looked up from germline, CDR1 is MDHEN and CDR2 is SYDVKM. The CDR3 consists of 17 residues. The CDR3: CASSLFWTPAARYGYTF. The CDR3 DNA reads TGTGCCAGCAGTTTATTCTGGACTCCCGCGGCCCGCTATGGCTACACCTTC.

The rearrangement uses TRBV19 and TRBJ2-3; D is perhaps TRBD2 (5 bases). The germline V gene encodes CDR1 LNHDA and CDR2 SQIVND (reference sequence). This CDR3 is built from 13 residues. Trimming removed 6 bases at V and 2 bases at J, with 9 bases between. CDR3 nucleotides: TGTGCCAGTAGCAAAGCGGCCACAGATACGCAGTATTTT. This codes for CASSKAATDTQYF. The full variable domain, with the rest looked up from reference TRBV19 and TRBJ2-3, is DGGITQSPKYLFRKEGQNVTLSCEQNLNHDAMYWYRQDPGQGLRLIYYSQIVNDFQKGDIAEGYSVSREKKESFPLTVTSAQKNPTAFYLCASSKAATDTQYFGPGTRLTVL.

The chain has TRBV27 and TRBJ2-7, with a weak D call TRBD1 (5 bases). CDR1 MNHEY and CDR2 SMNVEV come from the germline V gene (reference sequence). CDR3 length equals 15 residues. V was shortened by 3 bases and J by 4 bases, with 16 bases between the two germline ends. CDR3 region: CASSFPKKGIYEQYF. The DNA for the CDR3 is TGTGCCAGCAGTTTCCCTAAAAAGGGGATTTACGAGCAGTACTTC.